This TCR beta chain is drawn from a study of blood T cell repertoires in COVID-19. About the research overall: Both acute and convalescent COVID-19 samples were obtained from the United States, Italy and Spain. Sources were T cells, B-cell-depleted T cells, or PBMCs; the material itself was cDNA or gDNA.

In the original analysis: Estimation of nucleated cell counts relied on the amplification of reference gene primers. Assay used: immunoSEQ multiplex PCR; TCRdb lists only in-frame clones, some missing. V, J and clone size are those of that table, while D and trimming were read from the DNA. The sample contains about 68,000 clones, approximately 75% of which appear only once. The CDR3 is made up of 14 amino acids. Per the germline V gene, CDR1 is SGHRS and CDR2 is YFSETQ. The J segment lost 4 bases and the V segment lost 3 bases, leaving 7 bases of the junction unmatched. V and J are TRBV5-1 and TRBJ2-7, with 7 bases identical to TRBD1. The TCR originated in an older woman with acute or convalescent COVID-19. Sequenced: peripheral blood. The CDR3 loop is CASSSDRLTYEQYF. The CDR3 bases are TGCGCCAGCAGCTCGGACAGGCTGACGTACGAGCAGTACTTC.